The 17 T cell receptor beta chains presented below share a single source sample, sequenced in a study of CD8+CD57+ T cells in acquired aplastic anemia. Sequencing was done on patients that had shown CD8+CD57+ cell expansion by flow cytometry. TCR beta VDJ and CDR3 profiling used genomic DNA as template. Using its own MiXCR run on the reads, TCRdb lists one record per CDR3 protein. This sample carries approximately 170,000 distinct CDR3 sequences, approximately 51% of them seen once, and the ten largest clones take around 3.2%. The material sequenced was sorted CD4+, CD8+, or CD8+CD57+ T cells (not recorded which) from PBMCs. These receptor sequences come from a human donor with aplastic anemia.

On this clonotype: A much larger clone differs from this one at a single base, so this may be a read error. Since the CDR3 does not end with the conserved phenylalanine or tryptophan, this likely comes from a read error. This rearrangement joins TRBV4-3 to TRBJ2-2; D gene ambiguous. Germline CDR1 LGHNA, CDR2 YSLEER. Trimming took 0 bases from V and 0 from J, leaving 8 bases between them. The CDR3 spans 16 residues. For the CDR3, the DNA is TGCGCCAGCAGCCAAGAGCCAGGAGCGAACACCGGGGAGCTGTTTTCT. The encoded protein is CASSQEPGANTGELFS.

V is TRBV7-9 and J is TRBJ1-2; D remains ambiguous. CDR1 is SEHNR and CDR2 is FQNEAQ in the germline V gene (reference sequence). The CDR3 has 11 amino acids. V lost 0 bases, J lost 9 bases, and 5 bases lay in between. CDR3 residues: CASSLAESYTF. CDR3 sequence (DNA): TGTGCCAGCAGCTTAGCTGAAAGCTACACCTTC.

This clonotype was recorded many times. The CDR3 loop reads CASRLDRDYGYTF. CDR3 DNA sequence: TGTGCCAGCAGACTCGACAGGGACTATGGCTACACCTTC. The chain recombines TRBV27 with TRBJ1-2; 7 nucleotides match TRBD1. Germline assignment: CDR1 MNHEY and CDR2 SMNVEV (reference sequence). Germline trimming cut 6 bases from V and 3 bases from J; bases unmatched to any gene: 4. The CDR3 is made up of 13 amino acids.

The CDR3 loop is CASRVGPANSPLHF. The CDR3 DNA follows: TGTGCCAGCAGGGTCGGTCCAGCTAATTCACCCCTCCACTTT. This rearrangement joins TRBV25-1 to TRBJ1-6, with D uncertain. The germline V and J ends were trimmed by 6 bases and 6 bases, with 12 bases remaining between them. The CDR3 is 14 residues long. In germline, CDR1 is MGHDK, CDR2 SYGVNS.

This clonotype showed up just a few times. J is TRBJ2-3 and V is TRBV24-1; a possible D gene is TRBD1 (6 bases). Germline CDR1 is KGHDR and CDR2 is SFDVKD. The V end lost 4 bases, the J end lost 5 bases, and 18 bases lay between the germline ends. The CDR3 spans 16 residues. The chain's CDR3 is CATSDLSITGRDTQYF. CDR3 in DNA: TGTGCCACCAGTGACCTGAGTATTACAGGGAGAGATACGCAGTATTTT.

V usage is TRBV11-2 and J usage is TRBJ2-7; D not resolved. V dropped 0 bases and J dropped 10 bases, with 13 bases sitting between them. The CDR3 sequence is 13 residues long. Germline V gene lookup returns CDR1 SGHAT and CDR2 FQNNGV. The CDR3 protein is CASSLEENFTQYF. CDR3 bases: TGTGCCAGCAGCTTAGAAGAAAATTTCACTCAGTACTTC.

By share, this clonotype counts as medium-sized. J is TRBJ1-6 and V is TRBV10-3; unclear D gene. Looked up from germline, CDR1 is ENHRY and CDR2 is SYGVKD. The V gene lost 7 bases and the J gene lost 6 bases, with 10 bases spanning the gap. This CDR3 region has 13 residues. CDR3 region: CAITGIRNSPLHF. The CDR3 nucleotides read TGTGCCATCACCGGTATTCGTAATTCACCCCTCCACTTT.

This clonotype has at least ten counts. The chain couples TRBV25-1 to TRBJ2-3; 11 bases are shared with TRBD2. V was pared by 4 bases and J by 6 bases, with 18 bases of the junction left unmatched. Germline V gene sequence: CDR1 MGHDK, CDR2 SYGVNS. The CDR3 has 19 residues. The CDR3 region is CASSGVAGGLGEARDTQYF. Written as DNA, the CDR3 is TGTGCCAGCAGTGGAGTAGCGGGAGGGTTAGGGGAAGCAAGGGATACGCAGTATTTT.

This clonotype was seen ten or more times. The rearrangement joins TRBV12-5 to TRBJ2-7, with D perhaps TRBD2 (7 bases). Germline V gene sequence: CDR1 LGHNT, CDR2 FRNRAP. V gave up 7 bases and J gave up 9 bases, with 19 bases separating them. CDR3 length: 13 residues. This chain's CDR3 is CASARGGGKGQYV. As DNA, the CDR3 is TGTGCTAGTGCCCGGGGAGGGGGAAAGGGGCAGTACGTC.

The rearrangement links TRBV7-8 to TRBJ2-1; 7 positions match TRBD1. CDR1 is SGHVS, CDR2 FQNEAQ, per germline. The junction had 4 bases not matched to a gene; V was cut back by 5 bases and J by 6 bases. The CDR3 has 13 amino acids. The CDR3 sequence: CASSPQGTNEQFF. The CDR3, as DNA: TGTGCCAGCAGCCCACAGGGGACCAATGAGCAGTTCTTC. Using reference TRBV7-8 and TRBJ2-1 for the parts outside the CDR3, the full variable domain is GAGVSQSPRYKVAKRGQDVALRCDPISGHVSLFWYQQALGQGPEFLTYFQNEAQLDKSGLPSDRFFAERPEGSVSTLKIQRTQQEDSAVYLCASSPQGTNEQFFGPGTRLTVL.

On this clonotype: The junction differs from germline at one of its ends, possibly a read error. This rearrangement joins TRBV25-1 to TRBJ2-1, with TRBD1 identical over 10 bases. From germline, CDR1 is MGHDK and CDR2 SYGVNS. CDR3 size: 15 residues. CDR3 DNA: TGTGCCCGCAGTGATCCGGGACAGGGGTTCCATGAGCAGTTCTTC. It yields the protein CARSDPGQGFHEQFF.

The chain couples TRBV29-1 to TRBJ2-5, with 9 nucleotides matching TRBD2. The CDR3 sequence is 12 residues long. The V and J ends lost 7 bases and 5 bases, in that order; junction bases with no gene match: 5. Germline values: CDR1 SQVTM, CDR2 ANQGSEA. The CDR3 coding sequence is TGCAGCGCCAATAGCGGGAGTGAGACCCAGTACTTC. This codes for CSANSGSETQYF.

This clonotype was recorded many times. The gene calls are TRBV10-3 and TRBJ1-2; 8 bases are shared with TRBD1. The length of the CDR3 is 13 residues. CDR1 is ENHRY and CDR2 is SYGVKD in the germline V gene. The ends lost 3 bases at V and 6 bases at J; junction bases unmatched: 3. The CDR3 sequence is CAISDGRGHGYTF. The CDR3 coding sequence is TGTGCCATCAGTGATGGCAGGGGGCATGGCTACACCTTC.

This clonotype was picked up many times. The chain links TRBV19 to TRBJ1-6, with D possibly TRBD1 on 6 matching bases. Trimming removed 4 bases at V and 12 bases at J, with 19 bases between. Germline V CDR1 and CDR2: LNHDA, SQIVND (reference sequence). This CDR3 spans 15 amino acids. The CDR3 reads CASSSAPQGSVPLHF. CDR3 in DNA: TGTGCCAGTAGTAGTGCCCCGCAGGGGTCCGTACCCCTCCACTTT.

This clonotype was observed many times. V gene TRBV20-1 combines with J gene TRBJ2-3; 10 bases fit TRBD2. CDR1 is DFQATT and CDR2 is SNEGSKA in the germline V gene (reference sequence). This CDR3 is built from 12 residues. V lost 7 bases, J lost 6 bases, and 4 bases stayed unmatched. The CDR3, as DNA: TGCAGTGGGGCTAGCGGGAGTGATACGCAGTATTTT. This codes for CSGASGSDTQYF.

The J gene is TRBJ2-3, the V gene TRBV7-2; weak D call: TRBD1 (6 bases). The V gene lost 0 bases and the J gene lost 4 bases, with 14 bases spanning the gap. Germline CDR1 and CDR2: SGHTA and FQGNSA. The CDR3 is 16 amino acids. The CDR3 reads CASSLAGRGASDTQYF. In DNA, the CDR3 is TGTGCCAGCAGCTTAGCAGGCAGGGGAGCGTCAGATACGCAGTATTTT. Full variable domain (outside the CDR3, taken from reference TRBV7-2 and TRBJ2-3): GAGVSQSPSNKVTEKGKDVELRCDPISGHTALYWYRQSLGQGLEFLIYFQGNSAPDKSGLPSDRFSAERTGGSVSTLTIQRTQQEDSAVYLCASSLAGRGASDTQYFGPGTRLTVL.

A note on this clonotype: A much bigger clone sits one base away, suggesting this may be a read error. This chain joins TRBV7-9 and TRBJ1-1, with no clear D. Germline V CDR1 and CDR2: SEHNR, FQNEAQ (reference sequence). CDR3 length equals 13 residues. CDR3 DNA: TGTGTCAGCAGCTTAGGGTCAGACACTGAAGCTTTCTTT. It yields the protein CVSSLGSDTEAFF.